This T cell receptor (beta chain) stems from a study of patients and donors after allogeneic stem cell transplantation. This clonotype was picked up a small number of times. A single record per CDR3 protein comes from TCRdb applying MiXCR to the RT-PCR reads. The sample includes over 130,000 distinct CDR3 sequences, about a third of them seen just once. The CDR3 spans 15 residues. The V gene end was trimmed by 4 bases and the J gene end by 5 bases; junction bases not matched to a gene: 7. The material sequenced was blood, either unsorted or a sorted T cell fraction (not recorded which). The TCR was taken from a human donor who was either an allogeneic HSCT recipient or a stem cell or donor lymphocyte infusion donor (not recorded which). It is not recorded whose cells these are; they may come from a transplant donor. The rearrangement uses TRBV12-3 or TRBV12-4 and TRBJ2-5; 10 bases map to TRBD2. The CDR3: CASSWGLAIFETQYF. The DNA of the CDR3 is TGTGCCAGCAGTTGGGGACTAGCGATTTTTGAGACCCAGTACTTC.